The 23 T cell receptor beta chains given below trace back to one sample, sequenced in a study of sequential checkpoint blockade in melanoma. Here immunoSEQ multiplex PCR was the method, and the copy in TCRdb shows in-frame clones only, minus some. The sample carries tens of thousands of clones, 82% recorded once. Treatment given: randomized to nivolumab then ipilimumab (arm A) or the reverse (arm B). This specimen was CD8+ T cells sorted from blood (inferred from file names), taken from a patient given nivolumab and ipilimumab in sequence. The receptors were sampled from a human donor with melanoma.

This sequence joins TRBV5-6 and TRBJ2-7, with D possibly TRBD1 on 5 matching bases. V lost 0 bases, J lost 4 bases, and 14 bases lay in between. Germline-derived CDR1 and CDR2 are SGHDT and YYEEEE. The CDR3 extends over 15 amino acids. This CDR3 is CASSLVGRELYEQYF. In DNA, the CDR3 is TGTGCCAGCAGCTTGGTGGGCAGGGAATTATACGAGCAGTACTTC.

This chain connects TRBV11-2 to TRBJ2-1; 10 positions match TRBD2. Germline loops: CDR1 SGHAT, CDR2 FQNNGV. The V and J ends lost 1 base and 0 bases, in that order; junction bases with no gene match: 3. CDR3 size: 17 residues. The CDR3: CASSLASGSPSYNEQFF. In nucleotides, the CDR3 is TGTGCCAGCAGCTTAGCTAGCGGGAGCCCCTCCTACAATGAGCAGTTCTTC.

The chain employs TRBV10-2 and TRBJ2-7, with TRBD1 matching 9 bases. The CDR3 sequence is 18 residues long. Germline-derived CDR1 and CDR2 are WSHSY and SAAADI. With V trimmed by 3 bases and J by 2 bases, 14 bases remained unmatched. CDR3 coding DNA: TGCGCCAGCAGTGAAGGGGCGAAAGGCGGGACAGGGACCTACGAGCAGTACTTC. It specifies CASSEGAKGGTGTYEQYF.

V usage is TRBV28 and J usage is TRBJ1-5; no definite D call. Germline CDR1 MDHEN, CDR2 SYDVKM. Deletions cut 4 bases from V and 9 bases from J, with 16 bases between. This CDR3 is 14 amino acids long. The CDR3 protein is CASSWTTGIAPQHF. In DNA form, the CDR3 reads TGTGCCAGCAGTTGGACTACGGGGATCGCGCCCCAGCATTTT. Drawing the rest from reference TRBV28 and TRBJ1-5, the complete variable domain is DVKVTQSSRYLVKRTGEKVFLECVQDMDHENMFWYRQDPGLGLRLIYFSYDVKMKEKGDIPEGYSVSREKKERFSLILESASTNQTSMYLCASSWTTGIAPQHFGDGTRLSIL.

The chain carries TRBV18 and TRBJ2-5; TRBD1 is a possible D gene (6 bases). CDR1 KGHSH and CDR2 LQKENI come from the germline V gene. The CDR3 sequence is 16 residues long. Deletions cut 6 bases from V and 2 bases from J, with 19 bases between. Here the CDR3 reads CASSSWGSGQQETQYF. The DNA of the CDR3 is TGTGCCAGCTCCTCCTGGGGCTCGGGACAACAAGAGACCCAGTACTTC.

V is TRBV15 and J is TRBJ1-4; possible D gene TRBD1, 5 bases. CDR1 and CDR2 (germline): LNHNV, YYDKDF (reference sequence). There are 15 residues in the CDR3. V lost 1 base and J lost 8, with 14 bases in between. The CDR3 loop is CATSRGLGVLEKLFF. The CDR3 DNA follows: TGTGCCACCAGCAGAGGTCTAGGGGTCCTGGAAAAACTGTTTTTT.

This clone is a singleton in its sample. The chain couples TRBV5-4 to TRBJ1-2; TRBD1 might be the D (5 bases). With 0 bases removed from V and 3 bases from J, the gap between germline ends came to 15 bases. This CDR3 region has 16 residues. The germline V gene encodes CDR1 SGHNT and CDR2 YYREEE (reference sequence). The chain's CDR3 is CASSLDLDPGYYGYTF. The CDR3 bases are TGTGCCAGCAGCTTGGATTTGGATCCAGGGTACTATGGCTACACCTTC.

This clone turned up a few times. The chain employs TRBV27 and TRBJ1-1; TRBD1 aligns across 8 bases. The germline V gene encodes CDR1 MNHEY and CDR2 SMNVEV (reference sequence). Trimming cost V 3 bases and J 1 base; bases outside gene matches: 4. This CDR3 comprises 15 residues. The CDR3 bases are TGTGCCAGCAGTTTGGGCGGGACAGGGAACACTGAAGCTTTCTTT. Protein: CASSLGGTGNTEAFF.

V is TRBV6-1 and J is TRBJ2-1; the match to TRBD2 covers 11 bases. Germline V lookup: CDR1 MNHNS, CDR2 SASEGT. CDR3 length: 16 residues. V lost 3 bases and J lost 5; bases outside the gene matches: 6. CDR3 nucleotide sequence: TGTGCCAGCAGTGATTCTAGCGGGAGGCCAGACAATGAGCAGTTCTTC. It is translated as CASSDSSGRPDNEQFF.

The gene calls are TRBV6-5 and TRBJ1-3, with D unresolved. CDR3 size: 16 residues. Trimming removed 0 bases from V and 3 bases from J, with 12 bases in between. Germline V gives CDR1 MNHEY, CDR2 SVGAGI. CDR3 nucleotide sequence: TGTGCCAGCAGTTACTCCCCGGGTCAGTTTGGAAACACCATATATTTT. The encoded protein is CASSYSPGQFGNTIYF.

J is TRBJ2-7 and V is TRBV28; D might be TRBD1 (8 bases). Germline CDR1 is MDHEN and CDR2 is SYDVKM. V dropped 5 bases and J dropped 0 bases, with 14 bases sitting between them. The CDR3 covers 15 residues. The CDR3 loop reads CASSPGGTGSYEQYF. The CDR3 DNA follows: TGTGCCAGCAGTCCCGGGGGGACAGGCTCCTACGAGCAGTACTTC.

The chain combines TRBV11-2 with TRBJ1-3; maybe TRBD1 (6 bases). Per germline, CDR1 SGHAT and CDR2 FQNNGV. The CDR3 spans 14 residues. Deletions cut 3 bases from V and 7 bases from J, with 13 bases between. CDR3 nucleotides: TGTGCCAGCAGCTTCTCAACAGGGTTCAACACCATATATTTT. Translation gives CASSFSTGFNTIYF.

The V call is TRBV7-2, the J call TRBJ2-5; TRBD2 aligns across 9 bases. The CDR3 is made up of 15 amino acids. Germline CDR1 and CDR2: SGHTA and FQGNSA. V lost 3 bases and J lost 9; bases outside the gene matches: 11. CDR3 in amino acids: CASSLAGGPGGAQYF. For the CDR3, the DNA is TGTGCCAGCAGCTTGGCGGGAGGGCCTGGGGGGGCCCAGTACTTC.

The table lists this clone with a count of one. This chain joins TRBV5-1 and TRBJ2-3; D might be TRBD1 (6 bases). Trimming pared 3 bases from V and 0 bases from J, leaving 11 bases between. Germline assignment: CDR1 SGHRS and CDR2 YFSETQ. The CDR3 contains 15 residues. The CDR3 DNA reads TGCGCCAGCAGCTCACAGGGACCTAGCACAGATACGCAGTATTTT. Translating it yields CASSSQGPSTDTQYF. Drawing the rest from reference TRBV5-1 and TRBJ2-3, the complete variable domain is KAGVTQTPRYLIKTRGQQVTLSCSPISGHRSVSWYQQTPGQGLQFLFEYFSETQRNKGNFPGRFSGRQFSNSRSEMNVSTLELGDSALYLCASSSQGPSTDTQYFGPGTRLTVL.

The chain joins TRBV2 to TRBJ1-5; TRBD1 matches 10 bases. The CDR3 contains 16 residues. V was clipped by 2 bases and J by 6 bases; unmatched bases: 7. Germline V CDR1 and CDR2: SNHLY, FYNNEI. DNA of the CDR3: TGTGCCAGCAGTGAACAGGGGACAGGGGTTGGTCAGCCCCAGCATTTT. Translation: CASSEQGTGVGQPQHF.

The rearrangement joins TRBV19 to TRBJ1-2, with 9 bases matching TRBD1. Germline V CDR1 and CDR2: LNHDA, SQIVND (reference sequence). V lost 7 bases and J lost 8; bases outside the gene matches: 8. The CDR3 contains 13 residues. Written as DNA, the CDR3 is TGTGCCAGTACCCCCGGGACAGGGAGGGGCTACACCTTC. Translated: CASTPGTGRGYTF.

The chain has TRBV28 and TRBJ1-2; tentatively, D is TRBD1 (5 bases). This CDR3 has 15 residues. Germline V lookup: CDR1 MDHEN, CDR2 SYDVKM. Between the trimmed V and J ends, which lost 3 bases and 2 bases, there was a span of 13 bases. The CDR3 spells CASSLIGAGNYGYTF. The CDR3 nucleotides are TGTGCCAGCAGTTTGATAGGGGCCGGAAACTATGGCTACACCTTC.

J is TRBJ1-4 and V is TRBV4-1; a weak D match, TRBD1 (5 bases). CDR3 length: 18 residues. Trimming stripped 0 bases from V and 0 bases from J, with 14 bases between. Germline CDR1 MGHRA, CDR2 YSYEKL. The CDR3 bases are TGCGCCAGCAGCCAAGATGTACCAGGGCAGCCAACTAATGAAAAACTGTTTTTT. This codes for CASSQDVPGQPTNEKLFF.

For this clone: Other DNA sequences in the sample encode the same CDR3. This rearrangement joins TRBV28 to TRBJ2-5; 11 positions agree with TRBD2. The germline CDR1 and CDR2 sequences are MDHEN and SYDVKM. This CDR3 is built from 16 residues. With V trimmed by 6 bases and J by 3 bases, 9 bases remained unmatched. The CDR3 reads CASSRPSSGREETQYF. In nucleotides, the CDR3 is TGTGCCAGCAGCCGCCCCAGTAGCGGGAGGGAAGAGACCCAGTACTTC.

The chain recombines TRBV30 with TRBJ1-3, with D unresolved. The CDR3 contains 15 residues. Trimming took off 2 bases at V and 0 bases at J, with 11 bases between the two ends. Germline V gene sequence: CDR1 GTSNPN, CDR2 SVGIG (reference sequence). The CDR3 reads CAWSPTDISGNTIYF. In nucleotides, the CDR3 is TGTGCCTGGAGTCCAACTGATATCTCTGGAAACACCATATATTTT. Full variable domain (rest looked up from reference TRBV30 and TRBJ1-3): SQTIHQWPATLVQPVGSPLSLECTVEGTSNPNLYWYRQAAGRGLQLLFYSVGIGQISSEVPQNLSASRPQDRQFILSSKKLLLSDSGFYLCAWSPTDISGNTIYFGEGSWLTVV.

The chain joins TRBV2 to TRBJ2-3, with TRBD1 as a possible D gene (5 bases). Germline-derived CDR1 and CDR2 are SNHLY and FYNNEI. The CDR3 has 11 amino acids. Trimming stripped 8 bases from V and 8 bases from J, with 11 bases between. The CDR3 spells CASAWQGTQYF. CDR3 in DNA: TGTGCCAGCGCTTGGCAGGGTACGCAGTATTTT. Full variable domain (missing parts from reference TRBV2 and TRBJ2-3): EPEVTQTPSHQVTQMGQEVILRCVPISNHLYFYWYRQILGQKVEFLVSFYNNEISEKSEIFDDQFSVERPDGSNFTLKIRSTKLEDSAMYFCASAWQGTQYFGPGTRLTVL.

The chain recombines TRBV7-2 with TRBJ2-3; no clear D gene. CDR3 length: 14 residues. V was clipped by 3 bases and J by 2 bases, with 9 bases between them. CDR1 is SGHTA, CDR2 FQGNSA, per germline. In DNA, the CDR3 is TGTGCCAGCAGCTTGATGGCGGCCACAGATACGCAGTATTTT. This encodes CASSLMAATDTQYF. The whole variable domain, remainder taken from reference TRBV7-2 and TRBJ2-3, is GAGVSQSPSNKVTEKGKDVELRCDPISGHTALYWYRQSLGQGLEFLIYFQGNSAPDKSGLPSDRFSAERTGGSVSTLTIQRTQQEDSAVYLCASSLMAATDTQYFGPGTRLTVL.

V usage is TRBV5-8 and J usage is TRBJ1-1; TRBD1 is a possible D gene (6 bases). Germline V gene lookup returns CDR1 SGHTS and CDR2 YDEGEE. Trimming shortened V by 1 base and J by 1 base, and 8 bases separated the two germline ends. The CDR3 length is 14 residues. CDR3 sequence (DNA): TGTGCCAGCAGCTTGCCAGGGGCGAACACTGAAGCTTTCTTT. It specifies CASSLPGANTEAFF.